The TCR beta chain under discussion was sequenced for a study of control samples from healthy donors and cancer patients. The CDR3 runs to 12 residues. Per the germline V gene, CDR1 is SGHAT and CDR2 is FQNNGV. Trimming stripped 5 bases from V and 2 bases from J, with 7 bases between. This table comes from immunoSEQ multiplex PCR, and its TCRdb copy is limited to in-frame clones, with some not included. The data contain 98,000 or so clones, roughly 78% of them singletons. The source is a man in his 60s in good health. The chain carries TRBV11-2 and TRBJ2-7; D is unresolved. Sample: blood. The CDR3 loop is CASSPAPYEQYF. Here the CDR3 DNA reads TGTGCCAGCAGCCCGGCCCCCTACGAGCAGTACTTC.